The 29 T cell receptor beta chains reported below all come from one sample, sequenced in a study of cytomegalovirus exposure and HLA in healthy donors. In the PCR, 60 Vbeta and 13 Jbeta primers were used. The method was immunoSEQ multiplex PCR; TCRdb's version includes in-frame clones alone and lacks a portion of them. This table holds about 150,000 clones, more than 75% found once. The specimen was PBMCs. These receptors were taken from a woman aged 18-29 years in good health and CMV-seronegative.

This chain links TRBV6-1 with TRBJ1-6; no definite D call. The length of the CDR3 is 14 residues. Per germline, CDR1 MNHNS and CDR2 SASEGT. Trimming removed 2 bases from V and 7 bases from J, with 9 bases in between. CDR3 bases: TGTGCCAGCAGTGAACTGAGAGAGAATTCACCCCTCCACTTT. It is translated as CASSELRENSPLHF.

The chain joins TRBV2 to TRBJ2-7, with D maybe TRBD2 (5 bases). The CDR3 is 14 residues long. V lost 2 bases, J lost 6 bases, and 14 bases lay in between. In germline, CDR1 is SNHLY, CDR2 FYNNEI. CDR3 residues: CASSENPSFFEQYF. The CDR3, as DNA: TGTGCCAGCAGTGAAAATCCTAGCTTCTTCGAGCAGTACTTC.

CDR3 bases: TGTGCCAGCAGCCACATCGGACTAGCGGGGGGGAGGAAAGAGACCCAGTACTTC. It codes for CASSHIGLAGGRKETQYF. This chain uses TRBV28 with TRBJ2-5; the match to TRBD2 covers 15 bases. This CDR3 is 18 amino acids long. Germline CDR1 MDHEN, CDR2 SYDVKM. V lost 6 bases and J lost 3; bases outside the gene matches: 11.

The V call is TRBV6-6, the J call TRBJ2-4; no firm D call. Germline assignment: CDR1 MNHNY and CDR2 SVGAGI (reference sequence). The CDR3 runs 15 residues. The V and J ends lost 2 bases and 0 bases respectively, with 8 bases between them. CDR3 residues: CASSYPTGAKNIQYF. CDR3 coding DNA: TGTGCCAGCAGTTACCCAACGGGAGCCAAAAACATTCAGTACTTC.

The chain uses TRBV30 and TRBJ2-3; 8 nucleotides line up with TRBD2. Germline V gene lookup returns CDR1 GTSNPN and CDR2 SVGIG (reference sequence). Trimming cost V 2 bases and J 0 bases; bases outside gene matches: 10. CDR3 length: 17 amino acids. The CDR3 DNA sequence: TGTGCCTGGAGTCTTTCGCGACTAGCGCTAAGCACAGATACGCAGTATTTT. This encodes CAWSLSRLALSTDTQYF.

This clone showed up just once. The chain employs TRBV6-6 and TRBJ2-5; D gene unclear. Trimming removed 10 bases at V and 4 bases at J, with 16 bases between. The CDR3 has 13 residues. CDR1 MNHNY and CDR2 SVGAGI come from the germline V gene (reference sequence). CDR3: CATGLVRGETQYF. Written as DNA, the CDR3 is TGTGCCACGGGTCTAGTGAGAGGAGAGACCCAGTACTTC.

The chain joins TRBV7-9 to TRBJ2-5, with 7 bases that match TRBD1. The CDR3 length is 13 residues. From germline, CDR1 is SEHNR and CDR2 FQNEAQ (reference sequence). V trimming: 5 bases; J trimming: 5 bases; junction bases outside the gene matches: 5. CDR3: CASSRTGDETQYF. The DNA for the CDR3 is TGTGCCAGCAGCCGCACAGGGGACGAGACCCAGTACTTC.

This clone has a single count. V and J are TRBV28 and TRBJ2-7; possibly TRBD2 for D (7 bases). Trimming pared 10 bases from V and 3 bases from J, leaving 16 bases between. Germline V gene lookup returns CDR1 MDHEN and CDR2 SYDVKM. CDR3 size: 13 residues. The CDR3 sequence: CATKGGGNYEQYF. The CDR3 DNA reads TGTGCCACCAAGGGGGGGGGTAACTACGAGCAGTACTTC.

The rearrangement links TRBV6-1 to TRBJ1-3; D remains unclear. CDR1 and CDR2 (germline): MNHNS, SASEGT. The CDR3 extends over 12 amino acids. Trimming cost V 4 bases and J 4 bases, with 5 bases left between them. The CDR3 bases are TGTGCCAGCAGTGCTGAGGGAAACACCATATATTTT. Translating it yields CASSAEGNTIYF.

The rearrangement joins TRBV6-1 to TRBJ1-2; D not resolved. V lost 1 base to trimming and J lost 4 bases, with 7 bases between them. In germline, CDR1 is MNHNS, CDR2 SASEGT. The CDR3 extends over 13 amino acids. DNA of the CDR3: TGTGCCAGCAGTGAAGGCGGCGTCTATGGCTACACCTTC. Translated, it gives CASSEGGVYGYTF.

This clone was observed a single time. Sequence at one end of the junction differs from germline and may be a read error. This chain connects TRBV30 to TRBJ1-1, with a possible D match to TRBD1 (6 bases). Germline CDR1 reads GTSNPN; CDR2 reads SVGIG (reference sequence). The CDR3 has 12 amino acids. Written as DNA, the CDR3 is TGTGCCTGGAGTGACCGGGACACTCAAGCTTTCTTT. Translated, it gives CAWSDRDTQAFF.

The chain couples TRBV28 to TRBJ2-7, with 7 bases aligning to TRBD2. The CDR3 runs 12 residues. Germline V gene lookup returns CDR1 MDHEN and CDR2 SYDVKM. V was pared by 6 bases and J by 7 bases, with 6 bases of the junction left unmatched. The CDR3 sequence: CASSRGREEQYF. CDR3 bases: TGTGCCAGCAGCCGGGGGAGGGAAGAGCAGTACTTC.

This clone showed up just a few times. CDR3 loop: CAIARQGLHEQYF. The DNA of the CDR3 is TGTGCCATCGCCAGACAGGGTTTACACGAGCAGTACTTC. The chain combines TRBV10-3 with TRBJ2-7; 7 bases are a match to TRBD1. Germline CDR1 reads ENHRY; CDR2 reads SYGVKD. Trimming at V came to 8 bases and at J to 5 bases, leaving 9 bases not matched to a gene. The CDR3 covers 13 residues.

This rearrangement joins TRBV5-4 to TRBJ1-2, with 8 bases aligning to TRBD1. V shed 2 bases and J 6 bases; nucleotides not matched to a gene: 6. Germline V CDR1 and CDR2: SGHNT, YYREEE (reference sequence). The CDR3 is 14 amino acids. Written as DNA, the CDR3 is TGTGCCAGCAGCTTCAGGGGGCGTTTTGATGGCTACACCTTC. Translating it yields CASSFRGRFDGYTF.

This rearrangement joins TRBV30 to TRBJ1-2; 7 bases align to TRBD1. The germline V gene encodes CDR1 GTSNPN and CDR2 SVGIG (reference sequence). There are 12 residues in the CDR3. Trimming cost V 0 bases and J 12 bases; bases outside gene matches: 7. CDR3 loop: CAWSVQGGAHTF. DNA for the CDR3: TGTGCCTGGAGTGTACAAGGGGGCGCGCACACCTTC.

V usage is TRBV7-2 and J usage is TRBJ2-7; 7 bases match TRBD1. The CDR3 is 14 residues long. V shed 5 bases, J shed 5 bases, and the junction held 9 bases outside the gene matches. Germline-derived CDR1 and CDR2 are SGHTA and FQGNSA. In DNA form, the CDR3 reads TGTGCCAGCAGCCTGCTACAGGGGCGCCACGAGCAGTACTTC. This gives the protein CASSLLQGRHEQYF.

This clone was found a few times. The chain couples TRBV28 to TRBJ2-7; D ambiguous. The CDR3 totals 14 residues. The germline V gene encodes CDR1 MDHEN and CDR2 SYDVKM. Trimming cost V 6 bases and J 7 bases, with 19 bases left between them. The CDR3 region has the DNA TGTGCCAGCAGCTACATAAACCCCAGGTCAGAGCAGTACTTC. Its translation is CASSYINPRSEQYF.

The chain employs TRBV7-2 and TRBJ2-3; 10 bases match TRBD1. The ends lost 2 bases at V and 5 bases at J; junction bases unmatched: 7. This CDR3 has 16 amino acids. Germline CDR1 and CDR2: SGHTA and FQGNSA. Here the CDR3 DNA reads TGTGCCAGCAGCTTATTCGGGACAGGGGCGGGAGATACGCAGTATTTT. Protein product: CASSLFGTGAGDTQYF.

This chain joins TRBV11-2 and TRBJ2-2; 9 bases fit TRBD1. There are 17 residues in the CDR3. The germline CDR1 and CDR2 sequences are SGHAT and FQNNGV. The J segment lost 4 bases and the V segment lost 1 base, leaving 7 bases of the junction unmatched. The CDR3 here is CASSLAGQGRRTGELFF. The CDR3 DNA follows: TGTGCCAGCAGCTTAGCCGGACAGGGGAGGCGCACCGGGGAGCTGTTTTTT.

The chain employs TRBV7-6 and TRBJ2-2, with 8 bases fitting TRBD1. The germline V gene encodes CDR1 SGHVS and CDR2 FNYEAQ. The CDR3 totals 16 residues. V lost 4 bases, J lost 4 bases, and 8 bases stayed unmatched. CDR3 residues: CASSSTQGAPTGELFF. As DNA, the CDR3 is TGTGCCAGCAGCTCAACCCAGGGGGCCCCCACCGGGGAGCTGTTTTTT.

This clone has more than one count but fewer than ten. The chain recombines TRBV4-1 with TRBJ2-7; D gene uncertain. V dropped 4 bases and J dropped 4 bases, with 14 bases sitting between them. Germline V gene sequence: CDR1 MGHRA, CDR2 YSYEKL. The CDR3 has 14 amino acids. The CDR3 DNA sequence: TGCGCCAGCAGCCCCGCTCCTGCCACATACGAGCAGTACTTC. This codes for CASSPAPATYEQYF.

The rearrangement joins TRBV28 to TRBJ1-5; a weak D match, TRBD1 (6 bases). V dropped 2 bases and J dropped 0 bases, with 14 bases sitting between them. The CDR3 sequence is 17 residues long. CDR1 and CDR2 (germline): MDHEN, SYDVKM. The CDR3 bases are TGTGCCAGCAGTTTAAACGGGGGGCCGGGTAGCAATCAGCCCCAGCATTTT. It codes for CASSLNGGPGSNQPQHF.

The chain uses TRBV27 and TRBJ1-3, with a tentative D call TRBD1 (6 bases). Deletions cut 0 bases from V and 4 bases from J, with 10 bases between. The germline CDR1 and CDR2 sequences are MNHEY and SMNVEV (reference sequence). The CDR3 totals 15 residues. CDR3 loop: CASSLSGGGGNTIYF. CDR3 DNA: TGTGCCAGCAGTTTATCAGGGGGGGGAGGAAACACCATATATTTT.

This rearrangement joins TRBV2 to TRBJ2-1; TRBD2 aligns across 14 bases. V dropped 3 bases and J dropped 8; count of bases not matched to a gene: 12. The CDR3 runs 18 residues. CDR1 SNHLY and CDR2 FYNNEI come from the germline V gene. The CDR3 sequence: CASSDPKTGLAGVHEQFF. The CDR3 DNA is TGTGCCAGCAGTGACCCCAAGACGGGACTAGCGGGAGTGCATGAGCAGTTCTTC.

The chain uses TRBV6-5 and TRBJ2-5; a weak D match, TRBD2 (6 bases). Between the trimmed V and J ends, which lost 2 bases and 5 bases, there was a span of 12 bases. This CDR3 is 14 amino acids long. Germline loops: CDR1 MNHEY, CDR2 SVGAGI. The CDR3 DNA sequence: TGTGCCAGCAGTTACAACCTCGGAGGGGAGACCCAGTACTTC. This encodes CASSYNLGGETQYF.

This chain connects TRBV6-5 to TRBJ2-5, with 15 positions matching TRBD2. Germline CDR1 and CDR2: MNHEY and SVGAGI. Trimming took 2 bases from V and 2 from J; bases not matched to a gene: 0. The CDR3 covers 16 residues. The CDR3 reads CASSYGLAGGQETQYF. The CDR3 DNA is TGTGCCAGCAGTTACGGACTAGCGGGGGGGCAAGAGACCCAGTACTTC.

This chain joins TRBV28 and TRBJ1-1, with a tentative D call TRBD1 (6 bases). There are 13 residues in the CDR3. Looked up from germline, CDR1 is MDHEN and CDR2 is SYDVKM. Trimming removed 3 bases from V and 3 bases from J, with 8 bases in between. The CDR3 DNA sequence: TGTGCCAGCAGTTTCGACAGGTACACTGAAGCTTTCTTT. Translation gives CASSFDRYTEAFF.

A remark on this clone: One end of the junction varies from germline; a read error may be responsible. The genes are TRBV7-7 and TRBJ2-5, with a possible D match to TRBD2 (6 bases). The CDR3 runs to 13 residues. CDR1 and CDR2 from the germline V gene are SSHAT and FNYEAQ (reference sequence). The CDR3 sequence is CASSLGGGETQYF. CDR3 nucleotide sequence: TGTGCTAGCAGCTTGGGCGGAGGGGAGACCCAGTACTTC. Variable domain in full (rest from reference TRBV7-7 and TRBJ2-5): GAGVSQSPRYKVTKRGQDVTLRCDPISSHATLYWYQQALGQGPEFLTYFNYEAQPDKSGLPSDRFSAERPEGSISTLTIQRTEQRDSAMYRCASSLGGGETQYFGPGTRLLVL.

The chain has TRBV5-1 and TRBJ1-1; D remains ambiguous. This CDR3 region has 13 residues. The germline CDR1 and CDR2 sequences are SGHRS and YFSETQ. Deletions cut 1 base from V and 3 bases from J, with 7 bases between. CDR3 sequence: CASSLPPYTEAFF. The CDR3 DNA sequence: TGCGCCAGCAGCTTGCCTCCGTACACTGAAGCTTTCTTT.